These 5 T cell receptor beta chains share one sample of origin, sequenced in a study of T cell responses to AZD1222 COVID-19 vaccine. Sequenced by immunoSEQ multiplex PCR; TCRdb stores in-frame clones only, minus some. Among around 150,000 clones listed, 75% to 90% were seen once. This specimen was peripheral blood, taken on day 0 of AZD1222 vaccination. These receptors were obtained from an adult in good health.

This clone showed up just a few times. This chain joins TRBV9 and TRBJ2-2; possibly TRBD1 for D (5 bases). Trimming took 0 bases from V and 2 from J, leaving 11 bases between them. Looked up from germline, CDR1 is SGDLS and CDR2 is YYNGEE. The CDR3 sequence is 16 residues long. CDR3 protein: CASSVGQKANTGELFF. CDR3 bases: TGTGCCAGCAGCGTAGGACAGAAGGCCAACACCGGGGAGCTGTTTTTT.

The chain employs TRBV9 and TRBJ1-6, with 8 nucleotides matching TRBD1. This CDR3 region has 15 residues. Germline V lookup: CDR1 SGDLS, CDR2 YYNGEE. The V segment lost 4 bases and the J segment 7 bases; nucleotides outside the gene matches: 7. In DNA form, the CDR3 reads TGTGCCAGCAGCTACAGGGGGAGTGGGAATTCACCCCTCCACTTT. Protein: CASSYRGSGNSPLHF. The complete variable domain, with remaining parts taken from reference TRBV9 and TRBJ1-6, reads DSGVTQTPKHLITATGQRVTLRCSPRSGDLSVYWYQQSLDQGLQFLIQYYNGEERAKGNILERFSAQQFPDLHSELNLSSLELGDSALYFCASSYRGSGNSPLHFGNGTRLTVT.

This clone showed up just once. The chain joins TRBV28 to TRBJ1-5; D gene unclear. In germline, CDR1 is MDHEN, CDR2 SYDVKM. The CDR3 is 15 residues long. Trimming left V 7 bases short and J 1 base short, with 14 bases between. As DNA, the CDR3 is TGTGCCAGCACCAACAAAGGGTGGAGCAATCAGCCCCAGCATTTT. Protein product: CASTNKGWSNQPQHF.

The chain joins TRBV6-1 to TRBJ1-5, with D possibly being TRBD1 (5 bases). The CDR3 spans 15 residues. V was shortened by 3 bases and J by 2 bases, with 11 bases between the two germline ends. Germline V gene lookup returns CDR1 MNHNS and CDR2 SASEGT. The CDR3 DNA reads as TGTGCCAGCAGTGATTTGGAGACAGGCAATCAGCCCCAGCATTTT. Protein sequence: CASSDLETGNQPQHF.

The rearrangement uses TRBV7-3 and TRBJ2-7; TRBD1 matches 9 bases. Per germline, CDR1 SGHTA and CDR2 FQGTGA. The J segment lost 4 bases and the V segment lost 2 bases, leaving 3 bases of the junction unmatched. The CDR3 is 14 residues long. The CDR3 reads CASSLRGQGYEQYF. CDR3 nucleotide sequence: TGTGCCAGCAGCTTACGGGGACAGGGTTACGAGCAGTACTTC.